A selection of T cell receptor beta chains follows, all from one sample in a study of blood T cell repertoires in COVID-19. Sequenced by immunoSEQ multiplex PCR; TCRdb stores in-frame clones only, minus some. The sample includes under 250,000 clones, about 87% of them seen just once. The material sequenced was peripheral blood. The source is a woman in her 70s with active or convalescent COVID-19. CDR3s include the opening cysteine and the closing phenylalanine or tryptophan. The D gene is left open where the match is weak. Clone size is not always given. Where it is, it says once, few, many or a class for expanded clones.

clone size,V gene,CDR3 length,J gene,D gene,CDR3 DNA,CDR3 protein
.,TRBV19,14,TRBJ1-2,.,TGTGCCAGTAGTATAGATCTAACGGACTATGGCTACACCTTC,CASSIDLTDYGYTF
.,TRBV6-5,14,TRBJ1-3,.,TGTGCCAGCGAGGGGGGGTACTCTGGAAACACCATATATTTT,CASEGGYSGNTIYF
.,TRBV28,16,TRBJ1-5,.,TGTGCCAGCAGTTTCCTCGGACAGCGCCGCAATCAGCCCCAGCATTTT,CASSFLGQRRNQPQHF
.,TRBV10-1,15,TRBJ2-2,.,TGCGCCAGCAGTGCCGGACAGTATGGGACCGGGGAGCTGTTTTTT,CASSAGQYGTGELFF
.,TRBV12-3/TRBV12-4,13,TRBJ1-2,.,TGTGCCAGCAGTAGGGGAACTAACTATGGCTACACCTTC,CASSRGTNYGYTF
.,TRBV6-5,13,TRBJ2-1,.,TGTGCCAGCAGTCTTCGTAGGGGGATTGAGCAGTTCTTC,CASSLRRGIEQFF
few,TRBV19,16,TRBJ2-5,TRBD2,TGTGCCAGTAGTATCCAGAGGACTAGCGGGGTCGAGACCCAGTACTTC,CASSIQRTSGVETQYF
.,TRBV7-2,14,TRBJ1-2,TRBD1,TGTGCCAGCAGCCTCGACAGGGGACCCTATGGCTACACCTTC,CASSLDRGPYGYTF
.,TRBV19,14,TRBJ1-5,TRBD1,TGTGCCAGTAGTTTAGGGACAGGAAATCAGCCCCAGCATTTT,CASSLGTGNQPQHF
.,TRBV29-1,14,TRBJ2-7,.,TGCAGCGTTGATCGGGCAGGGGACCGGTACGAGCAGTACTTC,CSVDRAGDRYEQYF
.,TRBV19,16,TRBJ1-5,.,TGTGCCAGTAGTATTCTGGAGGGAGTGAGCAATCAGCCCCAGCATTTT,CASSILEGVSNQPQHF
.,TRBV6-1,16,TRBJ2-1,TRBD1,TGTGCCAGCAGTGCAATTGACAGGGTAGTATACAATGAGCAGTTCTTC,CASSAIDRVVYNEQFF
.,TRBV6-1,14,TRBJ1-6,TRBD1,TGTGCCAGCAGTGACCTGCGAGGGGGCTCACCCCTCCACTTT,CASSDLRGGSPLHF
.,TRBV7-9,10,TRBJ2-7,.,TGTGCCAGCAGCCAAAACGAGCAGTACTTC,CASSQNEQYF
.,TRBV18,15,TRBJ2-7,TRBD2,TGTGCCAGCTCACCACGCGGGGGAGGCGGCTACGAGCAGTACTTC,CASSPRGGGGYEQYF
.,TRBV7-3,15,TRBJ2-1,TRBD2,TGTGCCAGCAGCTCGACTAGCGGGGCGAACAATGAGCAGTTCTTC,CASSSTSGANNEQFF
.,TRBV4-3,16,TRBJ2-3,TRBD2,TGCGCCAGCAGCCAGGCGCAGCGGGGGGGCCCAGATACGCAGTATTTT,CASSQAQRGGPDTQYF
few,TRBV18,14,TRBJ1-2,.,TGTGCCAGCTCACCACTGGGAACAGCGGATGGCTACACCTTC,CASSPLGTADGYTF
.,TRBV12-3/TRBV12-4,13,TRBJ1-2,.,TGTGCCAGCAGTGGCGAAGCGGGGTATGGCTACACCTTC,CASSGEAGYGYTF
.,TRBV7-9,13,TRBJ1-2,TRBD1,TGTGCCAGTGGCCGACAGGGTGTGAATGGCTACACCTTC,CASGRQGVNGYTF
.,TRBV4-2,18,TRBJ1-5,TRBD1,TGTGCCAGCAGCCAAGATCGGCAGGGACAGGGAAGCAATCAGCCCCAGCATTTT,CASSQDRQGQGSNQPQHF
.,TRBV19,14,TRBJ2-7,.,TGTGCCAGTAGTTTGGCAGAAAGCTCCTACGAGCAGTACTTC,CASSLAESSYEQYF
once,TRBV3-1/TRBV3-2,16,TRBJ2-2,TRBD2,TGTGCCAGCAGCCAGAGGCTAGCGGGGGGATCAGGGGAGCTGTTTTTT,CASSQRLAGGSGELFF
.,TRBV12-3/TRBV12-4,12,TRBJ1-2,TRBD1,TGTGCCAGCAGCCGACAGGGGTATGGCTACACCTTC,CASSRQGYGYTF
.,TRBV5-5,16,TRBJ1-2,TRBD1,TGTGCCAGCAGTTTCAACCAGGACAGGACCATTTATGGCTACACCTTC,CASSFNQDRTIYGYTF
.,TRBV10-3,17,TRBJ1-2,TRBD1,TGTGCCATCAGTGAGGGAATGACAGGGGGCGTGGGGGATGGCTACACCTTC,CAISEGMTGGVGDGYTF
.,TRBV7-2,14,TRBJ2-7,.,TGTGCCAGCAGCTTAAACAGGGTCGCCTACGAGCAGTACTTC,CASSLNRVAYEQYF
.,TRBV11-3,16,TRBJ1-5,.,TGTGCCAGCAGCTCTTCCGGGCAGGGGATCAATCAGCCCCAGCATTTT,CASSSSGQGINQPQHF
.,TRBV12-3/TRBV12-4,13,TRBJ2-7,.,TGTGCCAGCAGCCCATGGGACACCCACGAGCAGTACTTC,CASSPWDTHEQYF
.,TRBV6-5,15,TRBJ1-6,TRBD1,TGTGCCAGCAGGGTGAGGGGACAGGGGAATTCACCCCTCCACTTT,CASRVRGQGNSPLHF
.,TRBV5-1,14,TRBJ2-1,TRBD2,TGCGCCAGCAGCCGCGGGGGTTACGGGAATGAGCAGTTCTTC,CASSRGGYGNEQFF
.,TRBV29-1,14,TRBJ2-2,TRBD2,TGCAGCGTTACTAGCGGGGGGGCAGCCGGGGAGCTGTTTTTT,CSVTSGGAAGELFF
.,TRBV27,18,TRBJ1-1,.,TGTGCCAGCAGTTTTCGGGGGGGGGCAATTATGTCGGCCACTGAAGCTTTCTTT,CASSFRGGAIMSATEAFF
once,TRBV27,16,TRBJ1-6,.,TGTGCCAGCAGTTTATCCCCGAGCTCCTATAATTCACCCCTCCACTTT,CASSLSPSSYNSPLHF
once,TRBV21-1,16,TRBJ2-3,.,TGTGCCAGCAGCAATTGGGTTGGGGACAGGCGTCGTACGCAGTATTTT,CASSNWVGDRRRTQYF
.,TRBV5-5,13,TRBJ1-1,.,TGTGCCAGCAGCTTGGCAGTTAACACTGAAGCTTTCTTT,CASSLAVNTEAFF
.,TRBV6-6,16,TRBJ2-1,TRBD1,TGTGCCAGCAAGAAGGGAAGGGGACAGGGTCCCCATGAGCAGTTCTTC,CASKKGRGQGPHEQFF
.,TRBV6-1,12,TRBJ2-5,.,TGTGCCTCGAGGGCCCCAGGAGAGACCCAGTACTTC,CASRAPGETQYF
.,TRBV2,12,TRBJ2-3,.,TGTGCCAGCAGTGTAGATCCGTTCACGCAGTATTTT,CASSVDPFTQYF
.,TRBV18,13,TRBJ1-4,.,TGTGCCAGCTCAGAGCTCCTCGGGGAAAAACTGTTTTTT,CASSELLGEKLFF
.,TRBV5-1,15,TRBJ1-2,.,TGCGCCAGCAGCTTGTCCGGGGAGGGAAACTATGGCTACACCTTC,CASSLSGEGNYGYTF
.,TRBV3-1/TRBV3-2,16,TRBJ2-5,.,TGTGCCAGCAGCCAAGAGGTCGGGGGGCGAAGAGAGACCCAGTACTTC,CASSQEVGGRRETQYF
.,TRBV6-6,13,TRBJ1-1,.,TGTGCCAGCAGTTATAAGGGAGGCACTGAAGCTTTCTTT,CASSYKGGTEAFF
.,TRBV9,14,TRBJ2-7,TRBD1,TGTGCCAGCAGCGCCGGGACAGGGGATCACGAGCAGTACTTC,CASSAGTGDHEQYF
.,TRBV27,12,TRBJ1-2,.,TGTGCCAGCAGTCCCAGGGGCGAGGGCTACACCTTC,CASSPRGEGYTF
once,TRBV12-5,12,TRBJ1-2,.,TGTGCTAGTGGTTGTCCAGTGCATGGCTACACCTTC,CASGCPVHGYTF
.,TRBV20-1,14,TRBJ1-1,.,TGCAGTGCTAGTCTGGGGAGGGGTGGGACTGAAGCTTTCTTT,CSASLGRGGTEAFF
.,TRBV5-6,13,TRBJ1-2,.,TGTGCCAGCAGCTTGGGAGTTAACTATGGCTACACCTTC,CASSLGVNYGYTF
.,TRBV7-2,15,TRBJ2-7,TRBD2,TGTGCCAGCAGCTTATTCCCCCAGCGGGGCCACGAGCAGTACTTC,CASSLFPQRGHEQYF
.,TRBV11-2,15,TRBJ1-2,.,TGTGCCAGCAGCTTAGCATTCCCGGGGAACTATGGCTACACCTTC,CASSLAFPGNYGYTF
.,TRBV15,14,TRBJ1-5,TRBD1,TGTGCCACCAGCAGGGACAGGATCAATCAGCCCCAGCATTTT,CATSRDRINQPQHF